This paragraph reports one T cell receptor beta chain. Unique molecular identifiers were incorporated when the TCRbeta library was constructed. TCRdb redid the calling of the PCR reads with MiXCR, one entry per CDR3 protein. The sample records 450,000 to 600,000 distinct CDR3 sequences, approximately 29% being singletons. V gave up 5 bases and J gave up 9 bases, with 17 bases separating them. This CDR3 is 14 amino acids long. Germline CDR1 SEHNR, CDR2 FQNEAQ (reference sequence). These data belong to a study of T-cell reconstitution after alpha-beta-depleted transplantation in children. The clonotype was recovered from a human donor who donated a stem cell graft to a child with aplastic anemia. Source: PBMCs from the stem cell graft donor, taken from the stem cell graft. The chain uses TRBV7-9 and TRBJ2-1; D is perhaps TRBD2 (6 bases). As DNA, the CDR3 is TGTGCCAGCAGCGTGCGGGGTATAGTGAGTGAGCAGTTCTTC. Translation gives CASSVRGIVSEQFF.